A selection of T cell receptor beta chains follows, all from one sample in a study of early T cells in non-severe SARS-CoV-2 infection. TCRdb re-analysed the 5' RACE reads in MiXCR, keeping a single row per CDR3 protein. The data contain approximately 76,000 distinct CDR3 sequences, about 14% of them singletons. Specimen: whole blood. The source is an adult who was a healthcare worker with PCR-confirmed SARS-CoV-2 infection or an uninfected control (not recorded which). CDR3s include the opening cysteine and the closing phenylalanine or tryptophan. Fields, in order: clone size, D gene, V gene, J gene, CDR3 DNA, CDR3 protein. The D gene is left open where the match is weak. Only part of the rows carry a size: once, few, many, or a class if the clone is expanded.

abundance: few
d_gene: -
v_gene: TRBV5-1
j_gene: TRBJ2-2
CDR3nt: TGCGCCAGCAGCAGTACTAGCACCGGGGAGCTGTTTTTT
CDR3aa: CASSSTSTGELFF

abundance: many
d_gene: TRBD1
v_gene: TRBV30
j_gene: TRBJ2-1
CDR3nt: TGTGCCTGGGGGACAGGGGGGTACAATGAGCAGTTCTTC
CDR3aa: CAWGTGGYNEQFF

abundance: many
d_gene: -
v_gene: TRBV5-1
j_gene: TRBJ2-1
CDR3nt: TGCGCCAGCAGCTTGGGATCGGACTACAATGAGCAGTTCTTC
CDR3aa: CASSLGSDYNEQFF

abundance: many
d_gene: -
v_gene: TRBV11-2
j_gene: TRBJ1-1
CDR3nt: TGTGCCAGCAGCAAGGATCTAATGAACACTGAAGCTTTCTTT
CDR3aa: CASSKDLMNTEAFF

abundance: -
d_gene: -
v_gene: TRBV18
j_gene: TRBJ1-2
CDR3nt: TGTGCCAGCTCACCTGTATCGGGATCCGGCGGCTACACCTTC
CDR3aa: CASSPVSGSGGYTF

abundance: -
d_gene: TRBD2
v_gene: TRBV2
j_gene: TRBJ2-6
CDR3nt: TGTGCCAGCAGTGCCCCATGGGGGGGGTCTGGGGCCAACGTCCTGACTTTC
CDR3aa: CASSAPWGGSGANVLTF

abundance: once
d_gene: -
v_gene: TRBV7-9
j_gene: TRBJ2-7
CDR3nt: TGTGCCAGCAGCTTTTCGACAGCTACCCTCTACGAGCAGTACTTC
CDR3aa: CASSFSTATLYEQYF

abundance: -
d_gene: -
v_gene: TRBV21-1
j_gene: TRBJ1-2
CDR3nt: TGTGCCAGCATCCCCACGGGGGGACAGGACACCTATGGCTACACCTTC
CDR3aa: CASIPTGGQDTYGYTF

abundance: many
d_gene: TRBD1
v_gene: TRBV20-1
j_gene: TRBJ2-7
CDR3nt: TGCAGTGCTAGAGATCCTGGACAGGTTTCCTCTGGCGAGCAGTACTTC
CDR3aa: CSARDPGQVSSGEQYF

abundance: many
d_gene: -
v_gene: TRBV12-3/TRBV12-4
j_gene: TRBJ2-2
CDR3nt: TGTGCCAGCAGCTCCGGGACACCGAACACCGGGGAGCTGTTTTTT
CDR3aa: CASSSGTPNTGELFF

abundance: many
d_gene: -
v_gene: TRBV12-3/TRBV12-4
j_gene: TRBJ1-6
CDR3nt: TGTGCCAGCAGTCGGGCCAATTCACCCCTCCACTTT
CDR3aa: CASSRANSPLHF

abundance: many
d_gene: -
v_gene: TRBV4-2
j_gene: TRBJ2-5
CDR3nt: TGTGCCAGCAGCCAAGGCGGGCGGGACCAAGAGACCCAGTACTTC
CDR3aa: CASSQGGRDQETQYF

abundance: few
d_gene: TRBD1
v_gene: TRBV12-3/TRBV12-4
j_gene: TRBJ1-5
CDR3nt: TGTGCCAGCAGTTTGGGTGAAGGGGGCACGGGCAATCAGCCCCAGCATTTT
CDR3aa: CASSLGEGGTGNQPQHF

abundance: few
d_gene: TRBD1
v_gene: TRBV27
j_gene: TRBJ1-6
CDR3nt: TGTGCCAGCAGTCGAGGACAGGTAGTCTCACCCCTCCACTTT
CDR3aa: CASSRGQVVSPLHF

abundance: many
d_gene: TRBD2
v_gene: TRBV29-1
j_gene: TRBJ2-1
CDR3nt: TGCAGCGTTCGCCCGGGACTAGCGGGAGGTGCAAATGAGCAGTTCTTC
CDR3aa: CSVRPGLAGGANEQFF

abundance: few
d_gene: -
v_gene: TRBV11-2
j_gene: TRBJ2-1
CDR3nt: TGTGCCAGCAGCTCCAACCCGGTGGGGGACAATGAGCAGTTCTTC
CDR3aa: CASSSNPVGDNEQFF

abundance: many
d_gene: -
v_gene: TRBV6-1
j_gene: TRBJ1-5
CDR3nt: TGTGCCAGCAAGGGGACTGATTATCAGCCCCAGCATTTT
CDR3aa: CASKGTDYQPQHF